These T cell receptor beta chains were read from a single sample in a study of blood T cell repertoires in COVID-19. The repertoire was sequenced with immunoSEQ multiplex PCR; TCRdb's copy has only in-frame clones and lacks some. The data show 50,000 to 75,000 clones, roughly 80% seen once. The specimen sequenced was peripheral blood. These receptors were taken from a man between 60 and 70 years old with acute or convalescent COVID-19. CDR3s include the opening cysteine and the closing phenylalanine or tryptophan. Fields, in order: J gene, clone size, D gene, V gene, CDR3 DNA, CDR3 protein. The D gene is left open where the match is weak. Clone size is not always given. Where it is, it says once, few, many or a class for expanded clones.

>TRBJ2-7|once|.|TRBV12-1
TGTGCCAGCAGCGTATGTCGTCTAGCGGGAGCTTACGAGCAGTACTTC
CASSVCRLAGAYEQYF
>TRBJ2-1|.|TRBD2|TRBV4-3
TGCGCCAGCAGCCAAGGGGGACTAGCGAGAGAGCAGTTCTTC
CASSQGGLAREQFF
>TRBJ1-2|.|.|TRBV4-1
TGCGCCAGCAGCCAAGATCAGGGCAGGAACTATGGCTACACCTTC
CASSQDQGRNYGYTF
>TRBJ1-2|once|.|TRBV27
TGTGCCAGCAGTCCCAGACAGGAACGCCCTGCCTATGGCTACACCTTC
CASSPRQERPAYGYTF
>TRBJ2-1|.|TRBD1|TRBV6-2/TRBV6-3
TGTGCCAGCAGTTACTGGGACAGGGGCCGGCCCAATGAGCAGTTCTTC
CASSYWDRGRPNEQFF
>TRBJ2-5|.|TRBD1|TRBV18
TGTGCCAGCTCACCGACCCGGACAGGCAGCCAAGAGACCCAGTACTTC
CASSPTRTGSQETQYF
>TRBJ2-3|.|TRBD2|TRBV18
TGTGCCAGCTCACCACTTAGCGGGAGGGCCTCTCCAGATACGCAGTATTTT
CASSPLSGRASPDTQYF
>TRBJ1-4|few|.|TRBV4-3
TGCGCCAGCAGCCGAGTCTTTGCAACTAATGAAAAACTGTTTTTT
CASSRVFATNEKLFF
>TRBJ2-2|.|TRBD2|TRBV30
TGTGCCTGGAGTGTAACCCTAGCGGGAGGTCGAAGGACCGGGGAGCTGTTTTTT
CAWSVTLAGGRRTGELFF
>TRBJ1-1|.|TRBD1|TRBV7-9
TGTGCCAGCAGCCCTTTGGGACAGGGATACACTGAAGCTTTCTTT
CASSPLGQGYTEAFF
>TRBJ2-1|.|TRBD1|TRBV28
TGTGCCAGCAGTTTATATGGGGTAGGGGGCGATGAGCAGTTCTTC
CASSLYGVGGDEQFF
>TRBJ1-3|.|.|TRBV21-1
TGTGCCAGCAGCAAAGGGAGTGGTGGAAACACCATATATTTT
CASSKGSGGNTIYF
>TRBJ2-1|.|TRBD2|TRBV28
TGTGCCAGCAGGTCTAGCGGGGTCAGGGAGCAGTTCTTC
CASRSSGVREQFF
>TRBJ1-2|.|.|TRBV28
TGTGCCAGCAGTCCCGGGGAAATAGTCTATGGCTACACCTTC
CASSPGEIVYGYTF
>TRBJ2-2|many|.|TRBV10-2
TGCGCCAGCAGTGATTTTGTAGGGGTCGGGGGCACCGGGGAGCTGTTTTTT
CASSDFVGVGGTGELFF
>TRBJ1-2|.|.|TRBV9
TGTGCCAGCAGCGTAGAAGGTGGACAGCTAGTCGGCTACACCTTC
CASSVEGGQLVGYTF
>TRBJ1-1|.|.|TRBV5-1
TGCGCCAGCAGACCGGGGGAGGCGAACACTGAAGCTTTCTTT
CASRPGEANTEAFF
>TRBJ2-7|.|.|TRBV2
TGTGCCAGCAGTGAAGGGACCTTGCGGGCCTACGAGCAGTACTTC
CASSEGTLRAYEQYF
>TRBJ2-3|.|.|TRBV19
TGTGCCAGTAGTTTAGGACTACGGGTAGATACGCAGTATTTT
CASSLGLRVDTQYF
>TRBJ1-1|.|.|TRBV19
TGTGCCAGTAGTTATACAGGGCAAAAGAACACTGAAGCTTTCTTT
CASSYTGQKNTEAFF
>TRBJ2-1|.|.|TRBV19
TGTGCCAGTAGTATCTTACCAGTGTTTTACAATGAGCAGTTCTTC
CASSILPVFYNEQFF
>TRBJ2-1|.|TRBD2|TRBV30
TGTGCCTGGAGGATGACTAGCGGGAGGGCCGTCTACAATGAGCAGTTCTTC
CAWRMTSGRAVYNEQFF
>TRBJ2-3|many|.|TRBV7-9
TGTGCCAGCAGCTTAAGCACGTCAGATACGCAGTATTTT
CASSLSTSDTQYF
>TRBJ1-1|.|.|TRBV7-9
TGTGCCAGCGCGGGGGAGATGAACACTGAAGCTTTCTTT
CASAGEMNTEAFF
>TRBJ2-3|.|.|TRBV6-5
TGTGCCAGTGGGGGCAGGGAGTTTTCACAGGATACGCAGTATTTT
CASGGREFSQDTQYF
>TRBJ1-4|.|TRBD1|TRBV14
TGTGCCAGCAGCTACAAGAGGGATGCACAGGGGAAAAATGAAAAACTGTTTTTT
CASSYKRDAQGKNEKLFF
>TRBJ1-1|.|TRBD1|TRBV19
TGTGCCAGTAGTATAAATTGGCAGGGGGCGGGAAACACTGAAGCTTTCTTT
CASSINWQGAGNTEAFF
>TRBJ2-7|.|.|TRBV27
TGTGCCAGCAGTTTATCGGCGGGGGACAGGCCCTACGAGCAGTACTTC
CASSLSAGDRPYEQYF
>TRBJ1-2|.|TRBD1|TRBV9
TGTGCCAGCAGCCCAGGGGGCTCAAGCCCCTATGGCTACACCTTC
CASSPGGSSPYGYTF
>TRBJ2-1|.|TRBD2|TRBV2
TGTGCCAGCAGCACATCTAGCGGGAGGGAGTTCTTC
CASSTSSGREFF
>TRBJ2-5|.|TRBD1|TRBV3-1/TRBV3-2
TGTGCCAGCAGCCGACGCACGCTGACAGGGGGTCCGCGTGAGACCCAGTACTTC
CASSRRTLTGGPRETQYF
>TRBJ2-3|.|TRBD2|TRBV5-5
TGTGCCAGCAGCTCCATACTAGCGGGGGGCACAGATACGCAGTATTTT
CASSSILAGGTDTQYF
>TRBJ1-4|.|.|TRBV18
TGTGCCAGCTCACCGGCAGGTGGAAATGAAAAACTGTTTTTT
CASSPAGGNEKLFF
>TRBJ1-1|once|.|TRBV20-1
TGCAGTGCTGAAACCGACAGGTTGGCTTTCTTT
CSAETDRLAFF
>TRBJ2-3|few|.|TRBV6-1
TGTGCCAGCAGTGACAGGGGTTATACGCAGTATTTT
CASSDRGYTQYF
>TRBJ1-1|.|.|TRBV29-1
TGCAGCGTTGTTTTGGGGCTGGGAGCTTTCTTT
CSVVLGLGAFF
>TRBJ1-2|.|.|TRBV7-3
TGTGCCAGCAGCCCCGGGGGAGCTAGCAGCTATATCGGTGGCTACACCTTC
CASSPGGASSYIGGYTF
>TRBJ1-2|few|.|TRBV6-2/TRBV6-3
TGTGCCAGCAGTTACGGGCAGGTTGATGGCTACACCTTC
CASSYGQVDGYTF
>TRBJ2-3|.|.|TRBV5-4
TGTGCCAGCAGCTCGGTAAAGACAGGCCGCACAGATACGCAGTATTTT
CASSSVKTGRTDTQYF
>TRBJ2-7|.|.|TRBV7-8
TGTGCCAGCAGCTTAAGAGGGCGGGGACCTATCCTCCAGTACTTC
CASSLRGRGPILQYF
>TRBJ2-7|once|.|TRBV6-6
TGTGCCAGCAGCCCCCCCCAAGGGGGGGCATCCTACGAGCAGTACTTC
CASSPPQGGASYEQYF
>TRBJ2-7|.|TRBD1|TRBV6-1
TGTGCCAGCAGTGAAAGGGGGACAGGTGCCTACGAGCAGTACTTC
CASSERGTGAYEQYF
>TRBJ2-1|.|.|TRBV4-1
TGCGCCAGCAGCCAAGATTATGGGCAGAGCTCCTACAATGAGCAGTTCTTC
CASSQDYGQSSYNEQFF
>TRBJ1-1|few|.|TRBV19
TGTGCCAGTAGAGTGGCGGCAGGAGGGCCGCGGGCTGAAGCTTTCTTT
CASRVAAGGPRAEAFF
>TRBJ1-3|.|TRBD1|TRBV5-1
TGCGCCAGCAGCTTAATGGGACAGGGTGGAAACACCATATATTTT
CASSLMGQGGNTIYF
>TRBJ2-7|once|.|TRBV15
TGTGCCACCAGCAGACAAACAGGCGAGCAGTACTTC
CATSRQTGEQYF
>TRBJ1-5|few|.|TRBV5-1
TGCGCCAGCAGCTTGCTAGACGGGCCCCAGCATTTT
CASSLLDGPQHF
>TRBJ1-4|.|TRBD1|TRBV28
TGTGCCAGCAGTTTATCCCGGTCAGGGGGTAGGGAAAAACTGTTTTTT
CASSLSRSGGREKLFF
>TRBJ1-1|.|.|TRBV18
TGTGCCAGCTCACCCCATTGGCAGAACACTGAAGCTTTCTTT
CASSPHWQNTEAFF
>TRBJ1-4|few|TRBD1|TRBV10-3
TGTGCCATCAGTGAGTCAGGACAGGGCTCTAATGAAAAACTGTTTTTT
CAISESGQGSNEKLFF
>TRBJ2-5|once|TRBD1|TRBV5-4
TGTGCCAGCAGTACCCTCGGGACAGGGGGTGTAGAGACCCAGTACTTC
CASSTLGTGGVETQYF
>TRBJ2-7|.|.|TRBV15
TGTGCCACCAGCCTACAGGTTAGCTCCTACGAGCAGTACTTC
CATSLQVSSYEQYF